This T cell receptor (beta chain) appears in the sequencing data of a study of neurological immune-mediated disorders (dated by TCRdb to the late 2010s). For the wider study: Peripheral blood TCR-beta repertoires from HTLV-I-associated myelopathy (HAM/TSP) patients, multiple sclerosis patients and healthy controls were compared by UMI-based sequencing. The 106 TCR-beta libraries covered PBMC samples along with longitudinal samples, technical triplicates, and paired sorted CD4+ and CD8+ T-cell subsets. Of the approximately 70 subjects in the cohort, about 15 were HAM/TSP patients, approximately 35 were multiple sclerosis patients, and some 20 were healthy controls.

Points the paper makes about the study in general: TCR clonal expansion was highest in HAM/TSP patients and lowest in MS patients, with MS patients falling below even healthy controls. No identical CDR3 amino acid sequences were shared among expanded clones across subjects, suggesting private TCR-beta repertoires in all groups.

The sample holds many counts of this clonotype. Its antigen is not yet known. Qualities for individual bases were not recorded, and no much larger clone is one base off. The healthy controls were volunteers from blood banks in Maryland, USA. For the unsorted PBMC libraries, 2 million PBMCs were stored in RNAlater at -80 degrees C until RNA extraction and were used to generate the libraries. Peripheral blood underwent Ficoll-Hypaque density gradient centrifugation to isolate PBMCs, which were then cryopreserved in liquid nitrogen. cDNA was synthesized by template-switch 5'RACE using a primer carrying a 10-nucleotide random unique molecular identifier by which each TCR transcript was tagged. Over 190 million TCR-beta sequences, covering 15-18 subjects, were produced in each sequencing run. Total RNA was extracted with the RNeasy kit. The KAPA Real-time Library Amplification kit was used to amplify TCR-beta VDJ regions with primers targeting the TCR constant region and the 5'RACE anchor. A first PCR added sample indexes and Illumina adaptors, and a second PCR then raised library yield. The roughly 650 bp TCR product was size-selected on a 2% E-gel SizeSelection system after Ampure bead purification. Library quality was checked on a Bioanalyzer, concentration was measured with Qubit, and libraries were quantified with the Kapa Library Quantification kit before pooling. Paired-end 2 x 150 bp sequencing of the libraries was performed on an Illumina HiSeq 2500. To increase sequence diversity, 25-30% phiX was spiked into each library pool. For the original study's pipeline: Quality-filtered reads were processed with the UMI-based MiGEC pipeline, and over 75% of raw TCR sequences were removed by the MiGEC pipeline during error correction. IMGT germline references were used for aligning VDJ genes, and each clonotype was defined as a unique CDR3 amino acid sequence together with its V-J genes. VDJtools evaluated clonal expansion, Shannon diversity and CDR3 relatedness (CalcPairwiseDistances, ClusterSamples); CLCbio workbench built phylogenetic trees. Expanded clones were defined as having at least 8 unique UMIs, based on coefficient-of-variation modelling across technical triplicates. TCRdb cleaned the public reads at Q25 with fastp, built clones with MiXCR and kept in-frame beta chains. Rows merge per CDR3 protein into single entries with the most common DNA and genes. TCRdb's processing, not the authors', yielded these V and J calls. This sample has tens of thousands of distinct CDR3 sequences in its table, and about 12% of those were observed once. The ten top clones hold over 1% of the sample.

The CDR3 spans 24 residues, from the cysteine through the phenylalanine. The entry retains the CDR3 DNA only, 72 bases that are in frame from base 1. From V the trimming removes 0 bases and from J it removes 0 bases, while the gene matches leave 23 bases of the junction unaccounted for. CDR1 MGHRA and CDR2 YSYEKL are derived from the germline V gene. Source material: PBMCs. The sequence was obtained from a female donor in good health. Recombination connected TRBV4-1 to TRBJ2-1, and 10 junctional nucleotides match TRBD2. The DNA sequence is given as TGCGCCAGCAGCCAAGAAGGAGGGTTAGTAGCGGGGGGTATAACCTGGAGCTCCTACAATGAGCAGTTCTTC. It specifies CASSQEGGLVAGGITWSSYNEQFF.